Following are 32 T cell receptor beta chains from one sample sequenced in a study of T cell changes during pregnancy in multiple sclerosis. The table came from immunoSEQ multiplex PCR; TCRdb's copy has only in-frame clones and leaves some out. The sample has about 15,000 clones; roughly four fifths are singletons. Sequencing used CD8+ T cells from peripheral blood mononuclear cells, obtained in the second trimester of pregnancy. The receptor set was obtained from a female donor in good health, enrolled as a control in a pregnancy study.

V and J are TRBV4-3 and TRBJ2-1; TRBD2 agrees at 8 bases. This CDR3 region has 16 residues. With V trimmed by 1 base and J by 4 bases, 6 bases remained unmatched. CDR1 and CDR2 (germline): LGHNA, YSLEER. CDR3 in amino acids: CASSQARGGVYNEQFF. As DNA, the CDR3 is TGCGCCAGCAGCCAAGCCCGGGGGGGCGTTTACAATGAGCAGTTCTTC.

The rearrangement joins TRBV7-9 to TRBJ2-1, with a possible D match to TRBD2 (6 bases). Looked up from germline, CDR1 is SEHNR and CDR2 is FQNEAQ (reference sequence). The CDR3 runs to 16 residues. Deletions cut 6 bases from V and 0 bases from J, with 15 bases between. CDR3 DNA sequence: TGTGCCAGCAGTCCCCAACGGGGGAGCTCCTACAATGAGCAGTTCTTC. Translated, it gives CASSPQRGSSYNEQFF.

This clone was counted a single time. The chain has TRBV19 and TRBJ2-5; D perhaps matches TRBD1 (6 bases). The CDR3 is 12 amino acids. The germline V gene encodes CDR1 LNHDA and CDR2 SQIVND (reference sequence). Between the trimmed V and J ends, which lost 9 bases and 1 base, there was a span of 9 bases. The CDR3 loop is CASQGFQETQYF. CDR3 sequence (DNA): TGTGCCAGCCAGGGGTTCCAAGAGACCCAGTACTTC.

This clone was seen a single time. This chain joins TRBV5-5 and TRBJ1-5, with 11 bases lining up with TRBD1. Germline CDR1 is SGHKS and CDR2 is YYEKEE (reference sequence). The trim removed 3 bases at V and 4 bases at J, leaving 6 bases unmatched. This CDR3 is 16 amino acids long. Here the CDR3 reads CASSSGTGGRNQPQHF. The CDR3 DNA is TGTGCCAGCAGCTCGGGGACAGGGGGTAGGAATCAGCCCCAGCATTTT.

The rearrangement links TRBV10-3 to TRBJ2-1, with D maybe TRBD2 (5 bases). The CDR3 has 15 amino acids. The germline V gene encodes CDR1 ENHRY and CDR2 SYGVKD. V lost 1 base, J lost 5 bases, and 12 bases lay in between. The CDR3 sequence is CAISEWKVEDNEQFF. The CDR3 bases are TGTGCCATCAGTGAGTGGAAAGTGGAGGACAATGAGCAGTTCTTC.

For this clone: Other DNA sequences in this specimen translate into the identical CDR3. The genes are TRBV19 and TRBJ1-1; D is unclear. The CDR3 totals 13 residues. Germline V lookup: CDR1 LNHDA, CDR2 SQIVND (reference sequence). V gave up 3 bases and J gave up 2 bases, with 7 bases separating them. The CDR3 here is CASSIGRNTEAFF. The CDR3 DNA reads as TGTGCCAGTAGTATTGGGAGAAACACTGAAGCTTTCTTT.

This sequence joins TRBV28 and TRBJ2-5, with 7 positions matching TRBD1. TRBJ2-7 matches the DNA end more closely, so the J call is doubtful. CDR3 length: 13 residues. Germline V CDR1 and CDR2: MDHEN, SYDVKM. CDR3 DNA: TGTGCCACCTTGGACAGGAGCTCCTACGAGCAGTACTTC. Translated, it gives CATLDRSSYEQYF.

The chain uses TRBV4-2 and TRBJ2-7, with D possibly matching TRBD1 (6 bases). The CDR3 sequence is 15 residues long. Germline values: CDR1 LGHNA, CDR2 YNFKEQ. V was pared by 1 base and J by 0 bases, with 10 bases between. CDR3 residues: CASSQAQGSSYEQYF. The CDR3 DNA follows: TGTGCCAGCAGCCAAGCCCAGGGGAGCTCCTACGAGCAGTACTTC.

V and J are TRBV4-3 and TRBJ1-6; 9 bases line up with TRBD1. Trimming removed 4 bases from V and 4 bases from J; junction bases left unmatched: 8. The CDR3 is made up of 17 amino acids. CDR1 and CDR2 from the germline V gene are LGHNA and YSLEER. This CDR3 is CASSPTAGTGYNSPLHF. CDR3 coding DNA: TGCGCCAGCAGCCCGACCGCCGGGACAGGGTATAATTCACCCCTCCACTTT.

This clone was counted between two and nine times. This sequence joins TRBV6-1 and TRBJ1-2; 9 positions agree with TRBD1. CDR3 size: 14 residues. Looked up from germline, CDR1 is MNHNS and CDR2 is SASEGT. V was clipped by 8 bases and J by 4 bases; unmatched bases: 8. In nucleotides, the CDR3 is TGTGCCAGCCCTTCCCCGGACAGGGGCTATGGCTACACCTTC. Translated: CASPSPDRGYGYTF.

The CDR3 sequence: CASSLALDRGGYTF. CDR3 DNA: TGTGCCAGCAGCTTAGCCTTGGACAGGGGTGGCTACACCTTC. The chain recombines TRBV7-8 with TRBJ1-2, with 9 positions matching TRBD1. The CDR3 covers 14 residues. Germline loops: CDR1 SGHVS, CDR2 FQNEAQ. The junction had 3 bases not matched to a gene; V was cut back by 0 bases and J by 7 bases.

The chain couples TRBV19 to TRBJ1-4; the D gene is possibly TRBD1 (6 bases). Germline V gene sequence: CDR1 LNHDA, CDR2 SQIVND (reference sequence). This CDR3 contains 15 residues. V lost 6 bases and J 3 bases, leaving 14 bases between the germline ends. CDR3 loop: CASSGTGRANEKLFF. CDR3 DNA sequence: TGTGCCAGTAGCGGAACAGGGAGGGCTAATGAAAAACTGTTTTTT.

This clone is a singleton in its sample. The chain joins TRBV5-4 to TRBJ2-5; 8 bases agree with TRBD1. Losses at the gene ends were 0 bases for V and 3 bases for J; bases not matched to a gene: 7. Germline CDR1 is SGHNT and CDR2 is YYREEE (reference sequence). The CDR3 has 16 residues. The CDR3 DNA follows: TGTGCCAGCAGCTTGGCCGTGGGGACAGGTAAAGAGACCCAGTACTTC. Encoded protein: CASSLAVGTGKETQYF. Filled out from reference TRBV5-4 and TRBJ2-5, the complete variable domain reads ETGVTQSPTHLIKTRGQQVTLRCSSQSGHNTVSWYQQALGQGPQFIFQYYREEENGRGNFPPRFSGLQFPNYSSELNVNALELDDSALYLCASSLAVGTGKETQYFGPGTRLLVL.

This clone is medium-sized (0.01 to 0.1%). The chain recombines TRBV18 with TRBJ2-5, with D possibly matching TRBD1 (5 bases). CDR3 length equals 15 residues. Trimming left V 2 bases short and J 3 bases short, with 13 bases between. Per the germline V gene, CDR1 is KGHSH and CDR2 is LQKENI. CDR3 amino acids: CASSPVAGQKETQYF. The CDR3 coding sequence is TGTGCCAGCTCACCAGTGGCAGGGCAGAAAGAGACCCAGTACTTC.

The chain has TRBV7-2 and TRBJ1-1, with TRBD1 matching over 7 bases. This CDR3 has 14 amino acids. Germline lookup yields CDR1 SGHTA and CDR2 FQGNSA. The ends lost 4 bases at V and 0 bases at J; junction bases unmatched: 2. The CDR3 DNA follows: TGTGCCAGCAGCTCGGACAGGCTGAACACTGAAGCTTTCTTT. Protein product: CASSSDRLNTEAFF. The variable domain in full, with the rest retrieved from reference TRBV7-2 and TRBJ1-1, is GAGVSQSPSNKVTEKGKDVELRCDPISGHTALYWYRQSLGQGLEFLIYFQGNSAPDKSGLPSDRFSAERTGGSVSTLTIQRTQQEDSAVYLCASSSDRLNTEAFFGQGTRLTVV.

DNA for the CDR3: TGTGCCAGCAGTCCGACAGGGTCCTCCTACGAGCAGTACTTC. This translates into CASSPTGSSYEQYF. V gene TRBV7-6 combines with J gene TRBJ2-5; 7 bases align to TRBD1. The better agreement between TRBJ2-7 and the DNA end casts doubt on the J call. The CDR3 spans 14 residues. Germline CDR1 SGHVS, CDR2 FNYEAQ.

This clone was counted a few times. This chain uses TRBV28 with TRBJ1-1; D might be TRBD1 (5 bases). CDR1 MDHEN and CDR2 SYDVKM come from the germline V gene. The ends were cut back, 6 bases at V and 6 bases at J, with 17 bases in the middle. This CDR3 spans 14 amino acids. The CDR3 DNA reads as TGTGCCAGCAGCTCCACCGGCGTGGGGCCTGAAGCTTTCTTT. It translates to CASSSTGVGPEAFF.

V and J are TRBV10-3 and TRBJ2-2; TRBD2 aligns across 7 bases. The CDR3 extends over 17 amino acids. Per the germline V gene, CDR1 is ENHRY and CDR2 is SYGVKD. V was pared by 10 bases and J by 3 bases, with 17 bases of the junction left unmatched. CDR3 protein: CATVRHLGEGYTGELFF. The DNA of the CDR3 is TGTGCCACCGTAAGACACCTAGGGGAGGGGTACACCGGGGAGCTGTTTTTT.

V usage is TRBV10-3 and J usage is TRBJ2-7; no firm D call. Looked up from germline, CDR1 is ENHRY and CDR2 is SYGVKD. Trimming took 3 bases from V and 2 from J, leaving 14 bases between them. The CDR3 is 15 amino acids. DNA for the CDR3: TGTGCCATCAGTGACCCTAGTGAGCCCCCCTACGAGCAGTACTTC. It translates to CAISDPSEPPYEQYF.

The chain combines TRBV7-9 with TRBJ1-2; 11 bases match TRBD1. Germline-derived CDR1 and CDR2 are SEHNR and FQNEAQ (reference sequence). J gave up 1 base and V 4 bases, and 5 bases lay outside the gene matches. There are 16 residues in the CDR3. The CDR3, as DNA: TGTGCCAGCAGCTCCGGGACAGGGGGATTTAACTATGGCTACACCTTC. The encoded protein is CASSSGTGGFNYGYTF.

This chain joins TRBV10-1 and TRBJ1-4; D gene unclear. CDR3 size: 14 residues. In germline, CDR1 is WNHNN, CDR2 SYGVQD (reference sequence). The V end lost 6 bases, the J end lost 5 bases, and 13 bases lay between the germline ends. CDR3 in DNA: TGCGCCAGCAGGAGACGCGGGTCAAATGAAAAACTGTTTTTT. Protein: CASRRRGSNEKLFF.

The count of this clone is one. The chain joins TRBV7-2 to TRBJ2-6; 8 positions match TRBD1. Germline-derived CDR1 and CDR2 are SGHTA and FQGNSA. Trimming took 11 bases from V and 0 from J; bases not matched to a gene: 6. The CDR3 runs to 15 residues. The DNA of the CDR3 is TGTGCCGTGACAGGGGCTATCTCTGGGGCCAACGTCCTGACTTTC. Its protein product is CAVTGAISGANVLTF.

By its share, this clone is medium-sized. The V gene is TRBV5-4, the J gene TRBJ2-1; 10 nucleotides match TRBD2. The CDR3 contains 16 residues. Germline V gene sequence: CDR1 SGHNT, CDR2 YYREEE (reference sequence). V trimming: 5 bases; J trimming: 8 bases; junction bases outside the gene matches: 13. The CDR3 protein is CASSRLPGLAEHEQFF. The CDR3 DNA sequence: TGTGCCAGCAGTCGACTGCCAGGACTAGCGGAGCATGAGCAGTTCTTC.

The chain recombines TRBV7-9 with TRBJ2-7; D unresolved. V was clipped by 1 base and J by 0 bases, with 22 bases between them. The CDR3 length is 19 residues. The germline V gene encodes CDR1 SEHNR and CDR2 FQNEAQ (reference sequence). CDR3 residues: CASSLVVRPFERSSYEQYF. The DNA for the CDR3 is TGTGCCAGCAGCTTAGTAGTCAGACCCTTCGAGCGTTCCTCCTACGAGCAGTACTTC.

V and J are TRBV27 and TRBJ2-4, with TRBD2 as a possible D gene (5 bases). Germline CDR1 MNHEY, CDR2 SMNVEV (reference sequence). The CDR3 is 15 residues long. V dropped 1 base and J dropped 1 base, with 8 bases sitting between them. The DNA of the CDR3 is TGTGCCAGCAGTTTATTCCCGGGGGCCAAAAACATTCAGTACTTC. This sequence encodes CASSLFPGAKNIQYF.

The J gene is TRBJ2-1, the V gene TRBV4-3; 9 bases align to TRBD2. Germline V CDR1 and CDR2: LGHNA, YSLEER. The CDR3 extends over 15 amino acids. V was pared by 5 bases and J by 10 bases, with 12 bases of the junction left unmatched. CDR3: CASSAGRIAGDEQFF. As DNA, the CDR3 is TGCGCCAGCAGCGCGGGACGGATAGCGGGGGACGAGCAGTTCTTC.

The chain links TRBV29-1 to TRBJ1-2; 7 bases map to TRBD1. CDR1 and CDR2 from the germline V gene are SQVTM and ANQGSEA. The V and J ends lost 7 bases and 4 bases, in that order; junction bases with no gene match: 15. This CDR3 region has 15 residues. In DNA, the CDR3 is TGCAGCGCGATACCCCGCCAGGGGGACACCTATGGCTACACCTTC. This translates into CSAIPRQGDTYGYTF.

The J gene is TRBJ2-2, the V gene TRBV7-2; D remains unclear. The length of the CDR3 is 15 residues. CDR1 and CDR2 from the germline V gene are SGHTA and FQGNSA. V was cut by 1 base and J by 6 bases, with 12 bases left in between. CDR3 protein: CASSLDKRESGELFF. For the CDR3, the DNA is TGTGCCAGCAGCTTAGACAAGCGCGAGTCCGGGGAGCTGTTTTTT.

The chain carries TRBV30 and TRBJ1-1, with TRBD1 matching over 9 bases. V lost 4 bases, J lost 11 bases, and 5 bases stayed unmatched. This CDR3 region has 11 residues. Germline CDR1 GTSNPN, CDR2 SVGIG (reference sequence). CDR3 nucleotides: TGTGCCTGGAATGACAGGGGGGCGGCTTTCTTT. Amino acid sequence: CAWNDRGAAFF.

On this clone: An end of the junction does not agree with germline; a read error may underlie this. The chain uses TRBV7-7 and TRBJ2-1, with 7 positions matching TRBD1. CDR1 and CDR2 (germline): SSHAT, FNYEAQ (reference sequence). The CDR3 covers 15 residues. The CDR3 DNA follows: TGTGCTAGCAGCCTGGACAGGAGCTCCTACAATGAGCAGTTCTTC. Translation gives CASSLDRSSYNEQFF.

The genes are TRBV7-9 and TRBJ2-1, with unresolved D. V was clipped by 2 bases and J by 7 bases, with 18 bases between them. CDR3 length: 16 residues. Germline CDR1 is SEHNR and CDR2 is FQNEAQ (reference sequence). The CDR3 spells CASSLLYEPERNEQFF. CDR3 DNA sequence: TGTGCCAGCAGCTTATTATATGAGCCCGAAAGAAATGAGCAGTTCTTC.

The CDR3 is CASSLSGGIPSYEQYF. The CDR3 DNA is TGCGCCAGCAGCCTTAGCGGGGGGATCCCCTCCTACGAGCAGTACTTC. The gene calls are TRBV4-3 and TRBJ2-7; 10 bases are a match to TRBD2. Germline trimming cut 4 bases from V and 0 bases from J; bases unmatched to any gene: 6. The CDR3 length is 16 residues. Germline CDR1 and CDR2: LGHNA and YSLEER.